Below, one T cell receptor (beta chain) is given with its context. Its antigen remains unidentified. Germline values: CDR1 SGHKS, CDR2 YYEKEE (reference sequence). This CDR3 region has 15 residues. This entry comes from a study of monozygotic twins with inflammatory bowel disease. Whole-study results and caveats: Different T cell subtypes could not be distinguished. IBD patients shared fewer clonotypes with other individuals than healthy twins, especially patients with disease activity signs. Patients with IBD had less TCRbeta diversity (inverse Simpson) than their healthy co-twins.

UMIs that had a 6-nucleotide sample barcode were put in using template switching. TCRdb reprocessed the 5' RACE reads, keeping one entry per CDR3 protein, no DNA. The repertoire table contains more than 300,000 distinct CDR3 sequences. This sequence originates from a human donor with ulcerative colitis or Crohn's disease, or a healthy co-twin of an affected twin (not recorded which). This chain links TRBV5-5 with TRBJ1-5. Sequencing input: blood. The CDR3 region is CASSLVGRNYQPQHF.